Shown below are 24 T cell receptor beta chains from a single sample sequenced in a study of CD8 T cells in ankylosing spondylitis. Antigen specificity for these receptors is unknown. TCRdb called the 5' RACE reads again in MiXCR, with one record for every CDR3 protein. The profile covers under 550,000 distinct CDR3 sequences, with 25% to 30% appearing a single time and 0.75% to 0.9% taken by the ten largest. Findings and limits, study-wide: What seemed typical of ankylosing spondylitis blood was a TCR beta motif built from under 10 highly homologous variants.

Sequencing was carried out using blood, either unsorted or a sorted T cell fraction (not recorded which). These receptors originate from a male donor with ankylosing spondylitis.

V and J are TRBV29-1 and TRBJ2-5; no clear D. The CDR3 runs to 10 residues. Trimming removed 4 bases from V and 1 base from J, with 1 base in between. Germline V gene lookup returns CDR1 SQVTM and CDR2 ANQGSEA. For the CDR3, the DNA is TGCAGCGTTGCCCAAGAGACCCAGTACTTC. Amino acid sequence: CSVAQETQYF.

This clonotype showed up just a few times. The CDR3 coding sequence is TGTGCCAGCAGCCCGACAGGGGGCGCGTCCTACAATGAGCAGTTCTTC. Its protein product is CASSPTGGASYNEQFF. This chain links TRBV7-9 with TRBJ2-1; 10 bases fit TRBD1. There are 16 residues in the CDR3. Germline V gene data show CDR1 as SEHNR and CDR2 as FQNEAQ (reference sequence). V was pared by 5 bases and J by 1 base, with 5 bases of the junction left unmatched. The full variable domain, in which reference TRBV7-9 and TRBJ2-1 provide the parts outside the CDR3, is DTGVSQNPRHKITKRGQNVTFRCDPISEHNRLYWYRQTLGQGPEFLTYFQNEAQLEKSRLLSDRFSAERPKGSFSTLEIQRTEQGDSAMYLCASSPTGGASYNEQFFGPGTRLTVL.

The gene calls are TRBV5-6 and TRBJ1-2; D is possibly TRBD1 (5 bases). This CDR3 spans 12 amino acids. Trimming took off 1 base at V and 7 bases at J, with 8 bases between the two ends. In germline, CDR1 is SGHDT, CDR2 YYEEEE. This CDR3 reads CASSLSRAGYTF. CDR3 DNA sequence: TGTGCCAGCAGCTTGTCCAGGGCTGGCTACACCTTC. Looking up the rest from reference TRBV5-6 and TRBJ1-2 gives the full variable domain: DAGVTQSPTHLIKTRGQQVTLRCSPKSGHDTVSWYQQALGQGPQFIFQYYEEEERQRGNFPDRFSGHQFPNYSSELNVNALLLGDSALYLCASSLSRAGYTFGSGTRLTVV.

The V call is TRBV30, the J call TRBJ2-2; 9 nucleotides line up with TRBD2. The CDR3 runs to 15 residues. The J segment lost 0 bases and the V segment lost 3 bases, leaving 2 bases of the junction unmatched. Looked up from germline, CDR1 is GTSNPN and CDR2 is SVGIG (reference sequence). As DNA, the CDR3 is TGTGCCTGGAGGACTAGCGGCACGAACACCGGGGAGCTGTTTTTT. This codes for CAWRTSGTNTGELFF.

The chain uses TRBV4-1 and TRBJ1-4, with 7 bases that match TRBD1. Germline values: CDR1 MGHRA, CDR2 YSYEKL. The CDR3 runs to 18 residues. V shed 4 bases and J 5 bases; nucleotides not matched to a gene: 16. The CDR3 DNA follows: TGCGCCAGCAGCCGAAAAGGGTCCCAACAGGGGTCAAATGAAAAACTGTTTTTT. Translating gives CASSRKGSQQGSNEKLFF.

The CDR3 protein is CAISADNRAEAFF. CDR3 nucleotides: TGTGCCATCAGTGCGGACAATCGGGCTGAAGCTTTCTTT. This rearrangement joins TRBV10-3 to TRBJ1-1, with D perhaps matching TRBD1 (5 bases). Germline CDR1 ENHRY, CDR2 SYGVKD. CDR3 length equals 13 residues. Trimming removed 4 bases from V and 6 bases from J, with 12 bases in between.

This clonotype has a handful of counts. The chain recombines TRBV7-8 with TRBJ2-7, with 7 bases lining up with TRBD2. The CDR3 contains 15 residues. The trim removed 4 bases at V and 1 base at J, leaving 7 bases unmatched. Germline V gene sequence: CDR1 SGHVS, CDR2 FQNEAQ. The CDR3, as DNA: TGTGCCAGCAGCTATACTAGCGAGGTATCCTACGAGCAGTACTTC. Translation: CASSYTSEVSYEQYF.

The V and J genes are TRBV5-1 and TRBJ2-1; the match to TRBD2 covers 7 bases. The V gene's germline CDR1 is SGHRS and CDR2 YFSETQ. The CDR3 is 13 residues long. V gave up 1 base and J gave up 6 bases; unmatched junction bases: 1. The CDR3 spells CASSLRGSNEQFF. The CDR3 nucleotides read TGCGCCAGCAGCTTGCGCGGGAGCAATGAGCAGTTCTTC.

The chain couples TRBV29-1 to TRBJ2-4; D is possibly TRBD2 (5 bases). V was trimmed by 4 bases and J by 1 base, leaving 17 bases between them. The germline gives CDR1 SQVTM, CDR2 ANQGSEA. The CDR3 runs to 16 residues. The CDR3 DNA follows: TGCAGCGTTGGCGGAGGCAGGAGCTATGCCAAAAACATTCAGTACTTC. This encodes CSVGGGRSYAKNIQYF.

This chain links TRBV12-3 or TRBV12-4 with TRBJ2-1, with 7 nucleotides matching TRBD1. With 5 bases clipped from V and 7 bases from J, the junction kept 5 bases outside the gene matches. CDR3 length: 13 residues. This chain's CDR3 is CASSPRQGNEQFF. The CDR3 DNA follows: TGTGCCAGCAGTCCGCGACAGGGTAATGAGCAGTTCTTC.

This clonotype has more than one count but fewer than ten. This chain connects TRBV12-3 or TRBV12-4 to TRBJ2-3, with 10 bases lining up with TRBD2. After removal of 2 bases from V and 5 bases from J, the junction contained 4 bases not matched to a gene. CDR3 length: 15 residues. The CDR3 nucleotides read TGTGCCAGCAGTTTATGGCTAGCGGGAGTAGATACGCAGTATTTT. It is translated as CASSLWLAGVDTQYF.

This clonotype was seen a handful of times. A read error may produce the germline difference seen at one junction end. The rearrangement joins TRBV20-1 to TRBJ2-6; TRBD1 agrees at 7 bases. This CDR3 region has 17 residues. The germline V gene has CDR1 DFQATT and CDR2 SNEGSKA (reference sequence). CDR3 in amino acids: CCARERDSHSGANVLTF. The CDR3 region has the DNA TGCTGTGCTAGAGAACGGGACAGCCACTCTGGGGCCAACGTCCTGACTTTC.

The rearrangement uses TRBV5-1 and TRBJ1-1, with 9 nucleotides matching TRBD1. The CDR3 sequence is 15 residues long. From germline, CDR1 is SGHRS and CDR2 YFSETQ. V shed 4 bases, J shed 4 bases, and the junction held 8 bases outside the gene matches. For the CDR3, the DNA is TGCGCCAGCAGCAAGGACAGGGGCGGCTTCACTGAAGCTTTCTTT. Amino acids: CASSKDRGGFTEAFF.

The chain carries TRBV6-2 or TRBV6-3 and TRBJ2-1; D is perhaps TRBD2 (6 bases). V was cut by 2 bases and J by 6 bases, with 14 bases left in between. The CDR3 extends over 15 amino acids. Per the germline V gene, CDR1 is MNHEY and CDR2 is SVGEGT. The CDR3 reads CASSYVTGVGNEQFF. CDR3 bases: TGTGCCAGCAGTTACGTAACGGGAGTTGGCAATGAGCAGTTCTTC.

This clonotype was recorded a few times. The J gene is TRBJ2-1, the V gene TRBV7-2, with 9 bases identical to TRBD1. CDR1 SGHTA and CDR2 FQGNSA come from the germline V gene. The V gene end was trimmed by 6 bases and the J gene end by 9 bases; junction bases not matched to a gene: 15. The CDR3 extends over 16 amino acids. CDR3 bases: TGTGCCAGCAGTTCCCTCCGGGACAGGGTATCCGGTGAGCAGTTCTTC. This gives the protein CASSSLRDRVSGEQFF.

This chain connects TRBV30 to TRBJ2-1, with 7 bases aligning to TRBD2. Germline values: CDR1 GTSNPN, CDR2 SVGIG (reference sequence). Trimming removed 2 bases from V and 8 bases from J; junction bases left unmatched: 9. The CDR3 spans 14 residues. CDR3 nucleotide sequence: TGTGCCTGGAGTCGGGGGAGGGCCTTCGATGAGCAGTTCTTC. This gives the protein CAWSRGRAFDEQFF.

The gene calls are TRBV19 and TRBJ2-6; 10 nucleotides match TRBD1. The J segment lost 0 bases and the V segment lost 5 bases, leaving 4 bases of the junction unmatched. Germline CDR1 is LNHDA and CDR2 is SQIVND (reference sequence). CDR3 length: 17 residues. The CDR3 loop is CASSGQGEISGANVLTF. The CDR3 DNA reads TGTGCCAGTAGTGGACAGGGGGAAATCTCTGGGGCCAACGTCCTGACTTTC.

This rearrangement joins TRBV25-1 to TRBJ2-3, with D perhaps TRBD1 (7 bases). Trimming left V 4 bases short and J 2 bases short, with 16 bases between. This CDR3 is built from 16 residues. Germline V gene lookup returns CDR1 MGHDK and CDR2 SYGVNS. The CDR3: CASSASGGLVTDTQYF. The CDR3 bases are TGTGCCAGCAGTGCCTCAGGGGGGTTGGTCACAGATACGCAGTATTTT. Full variable domain (outside the CDR3, taken from reference TRBV25-1 and TRBJ2-3): EADIYQTPRYLVIGTGKKITLECSQTMGHDKMYWYQQDPGMELHLIHYSYGVNSTEKGDLSSESTVSRIRTEHFPLTLESARPSHTSQYLCASSASGGLVTDTQYFGPGTRLTVL.

This clonotype was seen only a few times. This chain joins TRBV9 and TRBJ2-7, with TRBD2 as a possible D gene (7 bases). Germline V gene lookup returns CDR1 SGDLS and CDR2 YYNGEE. The length of the CDR3 is 15 residues. V was clipped by 0 bases and J by 3 bases, with 13 bases between them. CDR3 sequence (DNA): TGTGCCAGCAGCGTAGCCGAGCGGGACAACTACGAGCAGTACTTC. Translated: CASSVAERDNYEQYF.

This sequence joins TRBV5-6 and TRBJ2-2; possible D gene TRBD2, 6 bases. The CDR3 is 15 residues long. V lost 4 bases and J lost 7, with 17 bases in between. Germline V gene sequence: CDR1 SGHDT, CDR2 YYEEEE. The CDR3 bases are TGTGCCAGCAGCCCTCGAGAAGGGCGGGGCGGGGAGCTGTTTTTT. This gives the protein CASSPREGRGGELFF.

This clonotype has more than one count but fewer than ten. The rearrangement uses TRBV20-1 and TRBJ1-2; 7 nucleotides match TRBD1. In germline, CDR1 is DFQATT, CDR2 SNEGSKA (reference sequence). V was pared by 5 bases and J by 4 bases, with 7 bases of the junction left unmatched. This CDR3 has 13 amino acids. For the CDR3, the DNA is TGCAGTGCTGAACAGGGGTTTGGCTATGGCTACACCTTC. Its protein product is CSAEQGFGYGYTF.

The V call is TRBV20-1, the J call TRBJ1-5; D possibly corresponds to TRBD1 (5 bases). The germline V gene encodes CDR1 DFQATT and CDR2 SNEGSKA (reference sequence). The length of the CDR3 is 14 residues. The V end lost 4 bases, the J end lost 5 bases, and 15 bases lay between the germline ends. CDR3 sequence: CSANPGHPYQPQHF. The CDR3 bases are TGCAGTGCTAATCCTGGACACCCTTATCAGCCCCAGCATTTT.

The table lists this clonotype with a few counts. The chain combines TRBV12-3 or TRBV12-4 with TRBJ1-1, with D possibly matching TRBD1 (5 bases). Trimming took 6 bases from V and 0 from J, leaving 11 bases between them. This CDR3 region has 14 residues. The CDR3 DNA reads TGTGCCAGCAGGGGACGGGTCATGAACACTGAAGCTTTCTTT. The encoded protein is CASRGRVMNTEAFF.

The V gene is TRBV6-2 or TRBV6-3, the J gene TRBJ1-1; D not resolved. Trimming shortened V by 6 bases and J by 1 base, and 15 bases separated the two germline ends. The germline gives CDR1 MNHEY, CDR2 SVGEGT. The CDR3 extends over 15 amino acids. The CDR3 region is CASRDPRAGNTEAFF. In DNA, the CDR3 is TGTGCCAGCAGAGACCCTAGGGCGGGGAACACTGAAGCTTTCTTT.